Here is one TCR beta chain with its context. The record originates from a study of control samples from healthy donors and cancer patients. This table comes from immunoSEQ multiplex PCR, and its TCRdb copy is limited to in-frame clones, with some not included. This table has 250,000 to 300,000 clones, more than 65% appearing once. V lost 0 bases, J lost 4 bases, and 10 bases lay in between. Germline lookup yields CDR1 SGHRS and CDR2 YFSETQ. The CDR3 is 14 amino acids. This sequence was found in a woman aged 60-75 years with lung cancer. Sequences were obtained from PBMCs. This rearrangement joins TRBV5-1 to TRBJ2-5; no clear D. The CDR3 nucleotides read TGCGCCAGCAGCTTGGAAGGGTTTGGAGAGACCCAGTACTTC. Protein product: CASSLEGFGETQYF.